The 22 T cell receptor beta chains below all came from one sample that was sequenced in a study of blood T cell repertoires in COVID-19. Produced via immunoSEQ multiplex PCR; TCRdb's table is partial and in-frame only. The sample has 150,000 to 200,000 clones, roughly 87% seen once. Sequenced input: peripheral blood. The receptors here all came from a human donor in a cohort sampled during active COVID-19.

V usage is TRBV2 and J usage is TRBJ1-6; TRBD1 might be the D (6 bases). This CDR3 spans 15 amino acids. V was clipped by 8 bases and J by 6 bases, with 17 bases between them. Per the germline V gene, CDR1 is SNHLY and CDR2 is FYNNEI. The CDR3 region is CASEMGPDSNSPLHF. As DNA, the CDR3 is TGTGCCAGCGAGATGGGACCGGACAGTAATTCACCCCTCCACTTT.

The chain combines TRBV28 with TRBJ1-2; TRBD1 agrees at 9 bases. Germline assignment: CDR1 MDHEN and CDR2 SYDVKM. J gave up 4 bases and V 5 bases, and 5 bases lay outside the gene matches. The CDR3 runs 14 residues. DNA for the CDR3: TGTGCCAGCAGTCCGGGACAGGGTGCCTATGGCTACACCTTC. It encodes CASSPGQGAYGYTF.

This clone was observed once. The V and J genes are TRBV5-4 and TRBJ2-7, with 7 bases identical to TRBD2. V dropped 5 bases and J dropped 2; count of bases not matched to a gene: 13. Per germline, CDR1 SGHNT and CDR2 YYREEE (reference sequence). This CDR3 comprises 16 residues. CDR3 residues: CASSMGGTSVPYEQYF. CDR3 in DNA: TGTGCCAGCAGTATGGGAGGGACGTCCGTACCCTACGAGCAGTACTTC.

This chain uses TRBV5-4 with TRBJ2-7; D not certain. This CDR3 spans 12 amino acids. CDR1 SGHNT and CDR2 YYREEE come from the germline V gene (reference sequence). The V end was cut by 5 bases, the J end by 5 bases, with 11 bases between. CDR3: CASSVLSNEQYF. Written as DNA, the CDR3 is TGTGCCAGCAGTGTCCTTAGCAACGAGCAGTACTTC.

For this clone: Other DNA sequences of this sample code for an identical CDR3. The rearrangement links TRBV7-9 to TRBJ1-6; D unclear. Germline V CDR1 and CDR2: SEHNR, FQNEAQ (reference sequence). CDR3 size: 15 residues. Trimming shortened V by 4 bases and J by 0 bases, and 7 bases separated the two germline ends. CDR3 nucleotides: TGTGCCAGCAGCTCCCCCGGCTCCTATAATTCACCCCTCCACTTT. It encodes CASSSPGSYNSPLHF.

The chain couples TRBV2 to TRBJ2-3; no definite D call. Trimming pared 7 bases from V and 1 base from J, leaving 9 bases between. From germline, CDR1 is SNHLY and CDR2 FYNNEI. The CDR3 sequence is 13 residues long. The CDR3 spells CASNVAGTDTQYF. DNA for the CDR3: TGTGCCAGCAATGTGGCAGGCACAGATACGCAGTATTTT.

The V gene is TRBV5-1, the J gene TRBJ2-3; D is possibly TRBD2 (6 bases). CDR1 is SGHRS, CDR2 YFSETQ, per germline. The V end was cut by 2 bases, the J end by 0 bases, with 19 bases between. The CDR3 sequence is 18 residues long. CDR3 loop: CASSFKQVAGTSTDTQYF. CDR3 sequence (DNA): TGCGCCAGCAGCTTTAAACAGGTGGCGGGAACTAGCACAGATACGCAGTATTTT.

This clone came up once. The gene calls are TRBV2 and TRBJ2-7, with 13 bases identical to TRBD2. Germline V gene data show CDR1 as SNHLY and CDR2 as FYNNEI. There are 17 residues in the CDR3. V lost 0 bases and J lost 4; bases outside the gene matches: 6. The CDR3 DNA sequence: TGTGCCAGCAGTGAAGCGGGGGGACTAGCGGGATTGTACGAGCAGTACTTC. Translation gives CASSEAGGLAGLYEQYF.

The V and J genes are TRBV7-3 and TRBJ2-1; D may be TRBD1 (5 bases). V gave up 2 bases and J gave up 8 bases, with 10 bases separating them. CDR1 SGHTA and CDR2 FQGTGA come from the germline V gene. CDR3 length equals 13 residues. In nucleotides, the CDR3 is TGTGCCAGCAGCTTACCAGGGCGAGATGAGCAGTTCTTC. This sequence encodes CASSLPGRDEQFF.

The rearrangement links TRBV10-3 to TRBJ2-7, with 9 bases aligning to TRBD1. Germline trimming cut 6 bases from V and 4 bases from J; bases unmatched to any gene: 10. Germline CDR1 ENHRY, CDR2 SYGVKD. The CDR3 loop spans 15 amino acids. This CDR3 is CAIRPGTGTLYEQYF. CDR3 nucleotides: TGTGCCATCAGACCCGGGACAGGGACCTTGTACGAGCAGTACTTC.

Only a few counts were recorded for this clone. V is TRBV9 and J is TRBJ1-2, with TRBD1 identical over 7 bases. V dropped 2 bases and J dropped 4; count of bases not matched to a gene: 8. The CDR3 totals 15 residues. Germline-derived CDR1 and CDR2 are SGDLS and YYNGEE. CDR3 sequence reads: CASSVSPGTVYGYTF. CDR3 DNA sequence: TGTGCCAGCAGCGTCTCCCCCGGGACAGTCTATGGCTACACCTTC.

The chain is built from TRBV2 and TRBJ1-2, with 8 bases aligning to TRBD1. CDR1 and CDR2 from the germline V gene are SNHLY and FYNNEI. The length of the CDR3 is 13 residues. The V segment lost 8 bases and the J segment 6 bases; nucleotides outside the gene matches: 8. The CDR3 DNA reads TGTGCCAGCGGGACGCTGACAGGGGATGGCTACACCTTC. Amino acids: CASGTLTGDGYTF.

Here the CDR3 reads CASRNPGAGELFF. For the CDR3, the DNA is TGTGCCAGCAGGAATCCGGGTGCCGGGGAGCTGTTTTTT. The rearrangement joins TRBV5-6 to TRBJ2-2; D gene unclear. This CDR3 contains 13 residues. The V end lost 5 bases, the J end lost 6 bases, and 11 bases lay between the germline ends. The germline gives CDR1 SGHDT, CDR2 YYEEEE. The full variable domain, its missing parts supplied by reference TRBV5-6 and TRBJ2-2, is DAGVTQSPTHLIKTRGQQVTLRCSPKSGHDTVSWYQQALGQGPQFIFQYYEEEERQRGNFPDRFSGHQFPNYSSELNVNALLLGDSALYLCASRNPGAGELFFGEGSRLTVL.

The V and J genes are TRBV2 and TRBJ2-7; 10 nucleotides agree with TRBD1. Germline CDR1 is SNHLY and CDR2 is FYNNEI. Germline trimming cut 6 bases from V and 4 bases from J; bases unmatched to any gene: 12. The CDR3 sequence is 16 residues long. The CDR3 region is CASSPTGGQGGYEQYF. The CDR3 bases are TGTGCCAGCAGCCCTACGGGCGGACAGGGGGGTTACGAGCAGTACTTC.

The chain joins TRBV6-5 to TRBJ2-2; 10 bases fit TRBD2. The CDR3 runs to 15 residues. Germline lookup yields CDR1 MNHEY and CDR2 SVGAGI. Trimming at V came to 5 bases and at J to 7 bases, leaving 7 bases not matched to a gene. The CDR3 sequence: CASSLSSGGFGELFF. The CDR3 DNA sequence: TGTGCCAGCAGTCTCTCTAGCGGGGGATTCGGGGAGCTGTTTTTT.

This chain uses TRBV28 with TRBJ1-5, with 7 nucleotides matching TRBD1. The CDR3 loop spans 15 amino acids. After removal of 6 bases from V and 7 bases from J, the junction contained 12 bases not matched to a gene. The germline V gene encodes CDR1 MDHEN and CDR2 SYDVKM. CDR3 residues: CASSPAQGGYQPQHF. CDR3 nucleotide sequence: TGTGCCAGCAGCCCAGCCCAGGGGGGCTACCAGCCCCAGCATTTT.

The chain uses TRBV6-5 and TRBJ2-7; possible D gene TRBD1, 5 bases. The CDR3 contains 13 residues. Germline CDR1 is MNHEY and CDR2 is SVGAGI. Trimming stripped 2 bases from V and 6 bases from J, with 11 bases between. In DNA form, the CDR3 reads TGTGCCAGCAGTTACGTCATGGGGCGCGAGCAGTACTTC. Amino acids: CASSYVMGREQYF.

The CDR3 sequence: CASRTVGAYEQYF. In nucleotides, the CDR3 is TGTGCCAGTCGGACAGTAGGTGCCTACGAGCAGTACTTC. V and J are TRBV5-5 and TRBJ2-7, with D maybe TRBD1 (6 bases). V lost 8 bases, J lost 2 bases, and 14 bases lay in between. This CDR3 region has 13 residues. Per germline, CDR1 SGHKS and CDR2 YYEKEE (reference sequence).

Regarding this clone: Distinct nucleotide sequences in the sample also encode this CDR3. The gene calls are TRBV4-3 and TRBJ2-7; the match to TRBD1 covers 12 bases. The CDR3 runs to 15 residues. V shed 4 bases and J 3 bases; nucleotides not matched to a gene: 4. Per the germline V gene, CDR1 is LGHNA and CDR2 is YSLEER. In DNA, the CDR3 is TGCGCCAGCAGCCCCGGGACAGGGGGCAGCTACGAGCAGTACTTC. Residues: CASSPGTGGSYEQYF.

J is TRBJ2-7 and V is TRBV5-3; 11 bases fit TRBD2. TRBV5-3 is flagged as an ORF with uncertain function. The CDR3 runs 21 residues. J gave up 2 bases and V 3 bases, and 22 bases lay outside the gene matches. This chain's CDR3 is CARSSEDRRVILAGAPYEQYF. In DNA form, the CDR3 reads TGTGCCAGAAGCTCCGAGGACAGACGTGTAATACTAGCGGGGGCCCCCTACGAGCAGTACTTC.

This clone came up a few times. The rearrangement links TRBV7-3 to TRBJ2-2, with TRBD2 matching 16 bases. With V trimmed by 5 bases and J by 1 base, 7 bases remained unmatched. This CDR3 region has 19 residues. From germline, CDR1 is SGHTA and CDR2 FQGTGA. CDR3 sequence: CASSPGTSGRAVNTGELFF. CDR3 sequence (DNA): TGTGCCAGCAGCCCGGGGACTAGCGGGAGGGCCGTGAACACCGGGGAGCTGTTTTTT.

The sample holds one count of this clone. This rearrangement joins TRBV7-2 to TRBJ2-7; a weak D match, TRBD2 (6 bases). Trimming removed 4 bases at V and 3 bases at J, with 13 bases between. This CDR3 contains 14 residues. Per the germline V gene, CDR1 is SGHTA and CDR2 is FQGNSA. The CDR3 region is CASSSTGLSYEQYF. The CDR3 DNA reads as TGTGCCAGCAGCTCCACGGGACTCAGCTACGAGCAGTACTTC.